This entry concerns a single T cell receptor beta chain. The repertoire was sequenced with immunoSEQ multiplex PCR; TCRdb's copy has only in-frame clones and lacks some. Among about 600,000 clones listed, around 78% were seen once. V dropped 7 bases and J dropped 6; count of bases not matched to a gene: 7. Germline values: CDR1 GTSNPN, CDR2 SVGIG (reference sequence). The CDR3 runs to 14 residues. This specimen comes from a study of shared clonotypes between healthy human individuals. The TCR comes from a woman aged 40 to 50 in good health. Some clones in this sample may be carry-over from other donors' samples. The V gene is TRBV30, the J gene TRBJ2-3, with TRBD2 matching 13 bases. The sample was PBMCs. CDR3 amino acids: CASRTSGSTDTQYF. The CDR3 bases are TGTGCCTCCCGGACTAGCGGGAGTACTGATACGCAGTATTTT.